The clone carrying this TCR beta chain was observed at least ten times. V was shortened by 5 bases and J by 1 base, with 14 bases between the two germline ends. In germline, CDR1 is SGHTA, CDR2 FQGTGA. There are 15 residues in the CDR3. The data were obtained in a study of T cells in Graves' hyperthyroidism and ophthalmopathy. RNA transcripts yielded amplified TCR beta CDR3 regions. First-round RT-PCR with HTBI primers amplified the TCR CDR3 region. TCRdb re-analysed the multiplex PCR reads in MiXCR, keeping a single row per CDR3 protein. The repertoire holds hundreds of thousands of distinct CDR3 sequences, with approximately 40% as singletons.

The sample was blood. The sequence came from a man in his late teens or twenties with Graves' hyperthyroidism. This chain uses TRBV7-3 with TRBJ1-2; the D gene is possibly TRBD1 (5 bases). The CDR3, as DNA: TGTGCCAGCAGCCCAGGGAACGAACTTAACTATGGCTACACCTTC. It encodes CASSPGNELNYGYTF.